This entry describes one T cell receptor beta chain. As yet, its antigen is unknown. PCR primers comprised 60 Vbeta and 13 Jbeta primers. Data came from immunoSEQ multiplex PCR; TCRdb stores just in-frame clones and leaves some out. The table has 180,000 or so clones, nearly 80% seen once; the top ten hold more than 12%. The data were taken from a study of cytomegalovirus exposure and HLA in healthy donors. V lost 7 bases, J lost 4 bases, and 13 bases lay in between. Germline CDR1 reads SQVTM; CDR2 reads ANQGSEA. This CDR3 has 13 amino acids. Study-wide points: Three of the chains that were CMV-associated were confirmed in vitro to be specific for CMV antigens. A missense DCLRE1C variant was associated with V- and J-gene trimming of TCR beta chains in a later analysis, and an independent cohort replicated the association. The study dropped some indistinguishable V segments, TRBV6-2 and TRBV6-3 among them.

The donors comprised healthy bone marrow donors. V is TRBV29-1 and J is TRBJ2-2, with a possible D match to TRBD1 (5 bases). Sequencing input: PBMCs. The clonotype comes from a man aged 45-60 years in good health and CMV-seropositive. The CDR3 protein is CSASPRATGELFF. The CDR3 DNA reads as TGCAGCGCGAGCCCCAGGGCCACCGGGGAGCTGTTTTTT.